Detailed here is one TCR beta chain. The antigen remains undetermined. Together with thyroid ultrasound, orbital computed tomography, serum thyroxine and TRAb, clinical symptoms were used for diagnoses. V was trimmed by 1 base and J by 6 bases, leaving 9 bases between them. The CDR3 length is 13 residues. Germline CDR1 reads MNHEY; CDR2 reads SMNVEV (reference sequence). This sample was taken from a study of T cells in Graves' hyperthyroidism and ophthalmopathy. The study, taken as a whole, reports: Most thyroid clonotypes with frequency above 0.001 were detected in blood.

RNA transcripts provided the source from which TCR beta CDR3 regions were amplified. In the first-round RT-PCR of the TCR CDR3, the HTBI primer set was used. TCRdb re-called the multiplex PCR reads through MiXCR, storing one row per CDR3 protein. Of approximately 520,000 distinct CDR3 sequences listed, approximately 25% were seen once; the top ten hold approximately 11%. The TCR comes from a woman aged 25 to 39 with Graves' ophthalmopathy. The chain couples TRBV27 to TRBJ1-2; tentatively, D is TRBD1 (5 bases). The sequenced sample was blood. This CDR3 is CASSLLGAHGYTF. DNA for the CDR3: TGTGCCAGCAGTTTATTAGGGGCGCATGGCTACACCTTC.